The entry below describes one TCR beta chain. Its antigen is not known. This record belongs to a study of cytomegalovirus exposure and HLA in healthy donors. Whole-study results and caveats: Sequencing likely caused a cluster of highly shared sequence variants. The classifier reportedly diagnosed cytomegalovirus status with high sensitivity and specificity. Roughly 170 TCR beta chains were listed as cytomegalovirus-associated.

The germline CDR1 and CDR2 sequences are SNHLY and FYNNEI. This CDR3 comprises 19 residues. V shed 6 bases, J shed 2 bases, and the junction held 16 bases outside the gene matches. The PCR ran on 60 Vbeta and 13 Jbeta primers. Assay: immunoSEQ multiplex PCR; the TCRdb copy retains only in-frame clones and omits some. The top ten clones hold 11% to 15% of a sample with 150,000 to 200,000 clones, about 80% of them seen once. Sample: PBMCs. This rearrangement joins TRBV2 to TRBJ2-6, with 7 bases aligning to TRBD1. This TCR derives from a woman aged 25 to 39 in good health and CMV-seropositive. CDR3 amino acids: CASSPQVRGIAPGANVLTF. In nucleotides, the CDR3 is TGTGCCAGCAGCCCCCAAGTCAGGGGGATTGCCCCTGGGGCCAACGTCCTGACTTTC.